This is a list of T cell receptor beta chains from one sample in a study of shared clonotypes between healthy human individuals. The assay was immunoSEQ multiplex PCR, and TCRdb's table has in-frame clones only and misses some. Counted here are about 2.1 million clones, approximately 94% occurring once; the ten biggest clones make up about 1.5%. Sequences were obtained from naive CD8+ T cells from PBMCs. Every receptor here comes from a man younger than 35 in good health. Some clones in this sample may be carry-over from other donors' samples. Both conserved end residues are trimmed from each CDR3.

>TRBV7-9|TRBJ2-5
ASSLAQGRGQETQY
>TRBV11-2|TRBJ2-7
ASSSPGLAGEVKY
>TRBV11-2|TRBJ1-2
ASSHRDYLYGYT
>TRBV19|TRBJ1-1
ASSIDLDMNTEAF
>TRBV9|TRBJ2-7
ASSAGLAGLREQY
>TRBV7-3|TRBJ2-1
ASAGSGYNEQF
>TRBV2|TRBJ2-7
ASSAPGQGDEQY
>TRBV19|TRBJ1-2
ASSSSGQDYGYT
>TRBV7-6|TRBJ2-3
ASSSGLAADTQY
>TRBV5-1|TRBJ2-2
ASRWNTGELF
>TRBV6-1|TRBJ2-7
ASEGYYEQY
>TRBV6-1|TRBJ2-5
ASSEQASREETQY
>TRBV5-1|TRBJ2-7
ASSLAGGEQY